This TCR beta chain was obtained from a study of CD8 T cells in ankylosing spondylitis. Study results and limitations: Earlier studies detected some motif variants in reactive arthritis synovial fluid and blood. Disease-linked clones reportedly concentrated significantly in matched ankylosing spondylitis synovial fluid. Seemingly distinctive of ankylosing spondylitis blood was a TCR beta motif formed by eight highly homologous variants.

TCRdb passed the 5' RACE reads through MiXCR, listing each CDR3 protein once. The sample includes roughly 180,000 distinct CDR3 sequences, about 13% of them seen just once. Germline V CDR1 and CDR2: MGHRA, YSYEKL. This CDR3 spans 14 amino acids. After removal of 2 bases from V and 3 bases from J, the junction contained 1 base not matched to a gene. This clonotype was seen at least ten times. Its antigen is unknown. This chain links TRBV4-1 with TRBJ1-2; 9 nucleotides line up with TRBD1. The sample comprised blood, either unsorted or a sorted T cell fraction (not recorded which). The TCR sequence derives from a male donor with ankylosing spondylitis or in good health (not recorded which). Written as DNA, the CDR3 is TGCGCCAGCAGCCAACGACAGGGGGACTATGGCTACACCTTC. Protein sequence: CASSQRQGDYGYTF.